This TCR beta chain originates from a study of cytomegalovirus exposure and HLA in healthy donors. Study observations and caveats: The study recorded over 150 TCR beta chains that were cytomegalovirus-associated. Among the sequence variants, a highly shared cluster was likely an artifact of sequencing. Follow-up analysis later connected one missense variant in DCLRE1C with trimming of TCR beta V- and J-genes.

PCR amplification relied on 60 Vbeta primers (plus 13 Jbeta primers). Profiled with immunoSEQ multiplex PCR; TCRdb holds only in-frame clones, not every one. Here the sample spans over 40,000 clones, approximately 90% being singletons. Details on this clone: No antigen is known for it.

The TCR originated in a woman aged 35 to 49 in good health and CMV-seropositive. Sequences were obtained from PBMCs.

The CDR3 reads CSVTGTANEKLFF. The CDR3 DNA sequence: TGCAGCGTTACCGGGACAGCGAATGAAAAACTGTTTTTT. The chain is built from TRBV29-1 and TRBJ1-4; 7 nucleotides align to TRBD1. The CDR3 loop spans 13 amino acids. The trim removed 5 bases at V and 5 bases at J, leaving 5 bases unmatched. The germline CDR1 and CDR2 sequences are SQVTM and ANQGSEA.